The clone carrying this TCR beta chain was recorded a few times. This record belongs to a study of patients and donors after allogeneic stem cell transplantation. TCRdb re-called the RT-PCR reads through MiXCR, storing one row per CDR3 protein. The sample consists of 80,000 to 90,000 distinct CDR3 sequences, 48% of them appearing once. The CDR3 is 12 residues long. V was cut by 6 bases and J by 8 bases, with 13 bases left in between. The germline gives CDR1 MNHEY, CDR2 SMNVEV (reference sequence). Sequencing was done on a sample of blood, either unsorted or a sorted T cell fraction (not recorded which). The TCR was taken from a human donor who was either an allogeneic HSCT recipient or a stem cell or donor lymphocyte infusion donor (not recorded which). It is not recorded whose cells these are; they may come from a transplant donor. The chain uses TRBV27 and TRBJ1-1; TRBD1 might be the D (5 bases). CDR3 nucleotides: TGTGCCAGCAGCCCTTCTAGGGGCGAAGCTTTCTTT. Amino acids: CASSPSRGEAFF.